This is a list of T cell receptor beta chains from one sample in a study of shared clonotypes between healthy human individuals. Using immunoSEQ multiplex PCR, the repertoire was profiled, and TCRdb retains in-frame clones only, with some absent. The sample holds around 700,000 clones, 55% to 85% seen once. The sample was memory CD4+ T cells sorted from blood. These receptors were taken from a woman in her 30s in good health. The CDR3 runs from the conserved cysteine through the conserved F or W. A D gene is named only where the DNA matches it firmly. Not all rows give a size; the values are once, few, many and, for expanded clones, a class.

CDR3 DNA	CDR3 protein	J gene	D gene	V gene	clone size
TGTGCCAGCAGCGCCCGGACAGGGTCGAGTGAAGCTTTCTTT	CASSARTGSSEAFF	TRBJ1-1	TRBD1	TRBV9	once
TGTGCCAGCAGTTCCGGGACGGCCACCTACGAGCAGTACTTC	CASSSGTATYEQYF	TRBJ2-7	-	TRBV28	-
TGTGCCATGGCCGAGGCTGGTATAGATACGCAGTATTTT	CAMAEAGIDTQYF	TRBJ2-3	-	TRBV2	once
TGTGCCAGCAGTTTAGTTAAGTTGGAGGGACTAGCGGGGACGAACACCGGGGAGCTGTTTTTT	CASSLVKLEGLAGTNTGELFF	TRBJ2-2	TRBD2	TRBV28	-
TGTGCCAGCCAGGACCACCTCGCGGAGCTGTTTTTT	CASQDHLAELFF	TRBJ2-2	-	TRBV28	few
TGTGCCAGCAGTGTTTCCGACCGAAACACCATATATTTT	CASSVSDRNTIYF	TRBJ1-3	-	TRBV2	-
TGCGCCAGCAGCCCCGGAGCGGGGGGATCCACTGAAGCTTTCTTT	CASSPGAGGSTEAFF	TRBJ1-1	-	TRBV5-1	-
TGTGCCAGCAAACTGAGGCCCCGACAGTCCCAGACCCAGTACTTC	CASKLRPRQSQTQYF	TRBJ2-5	-	TRBV6-4	-
TGCGCCAGCAGCGGATTGACGGATTCACCCCTCCACTTT	CASSGLTDSPLHF	TRBJ1-6	-	TRBV5-1	once
TGTGCCAGCAGGGAAGGTGGGAATGAAAAACTGTTTTTT	CASREGGNEKLFF	TRBJ1-4	-	TRBV6-5	-
TGTGCCAGCAGCGTAGAGACAGGGGCGGGGGAGACCCAGTACTTC	CASSVETGAGETQYF	TRBJ2-5	TRBD1	TRBV9	-
TGTGCCAGCAGCTCTGGGAAAGAGCAGTACTTC	CASSSGKEQYF	TRBJ2-7	-	TRBV28	few
TGCAGCGTTGGGGGGACTGTTAAGTTCTTC	CSVGGTVKFF	TRBJ2-1	-	TRBV29-1	many
TGTGCCAGCAGTTCGACTAGCGGGATTTACGAGCAGTACTTC	CASSSTSGIYEQYF	TRBJ2-7	TRBD2	TRBV28	-
TGTGCCAGCAGCTCAGCGACCAGGGGACCTGGTGAGCAGTACTTC	CASSSATRGPGEQYF	TRBJ2-7	-	TRBV11-2	-
TGTGCCAGCTCACCACCGGAAGGCGGTCAGCCCCAGCATTTT	CASSPPEGGQPQHF	TRBJ1-5	-	TRBV18	once
TGTGCCAGCAGCTTGGGCGGGGGCACAGATACGCAGTATTTT	CASSLGGGTDTQYF	TRBJ2-3	-	TRBV11-1	-
TGTGCCAGCAGCCGGGGACTAGCGGGAGATACGCAGTATTTT	CASSRGLAGDTQYF	TRBJ2-3	TRBD2	TRBV7-3	-
TGCAGCGGATGGATACAGGGTAATGAAAAACTGTTTTTT	CSGWIQGNEKLFF	TRBJ1-4	-	TRBV29-1	-
TGCGCCAGCAGCCCCACGGTAGCGGGATCCTACGAGCAGTACTTC	CASSPTVAGSYEQYF	TRBJ2-7	TRBD2	TRBV10-2	few
TGTGCCAGCAGCTCACAGAGAGACACTGAAGCTTTCTTT	CASSSQRDTEAFF	TRBJ1-1	-	TRBV7-2	many
TGTGCCAGCAGTTACTCGGGACAATTTTATGGCTACACCTTC	CASSYSGQFYGYTF	TRBJ1-2	-	TRBV6-5	-
TGTGCCAGCGGTGGGCAGTTCTACGAGCAGTACTTC	CASGGQFYEQYF	TRBJ2-7	-	TRBV7-9	once
TGTGCCAGCAGCACAATACCGGGGCATCCCCAAGAGACCCAGTACTTC	CASSTIPGHPQETQYF	TRBJ2-5	-	TRBV9	few
TGTGCCAGTAGTTCAGCGACGGGGAGCTCCTACGAGCAGTACTTC	CASSSATGSSYEQYF	TRBJ2-7	-	TRBV19	-
TGTGCCAGCAGCCTAGGGACCGCTCGGGAGACCCAGTACTTC	CASSLGTARETQYF	TRBJ2-5	-	TRBV7-6	-
TGCAGCGTTGAAGTAGTCATGAGGTCTGGCTACACCTTC	CSVEVVMRSGYTF	TRBJ1-2	-	TRBV29-1	-
TGTGCCACCAGCAGAGAACTCGACAGGGTTGGGCCGAACACTGAAGCTTTCTTT	CATSRELDRVGPNTEAFF	TRBJ1-1	TRBD1	TRBV15	-
TGCAGCGTTGACACCTTAAACTATGGCTACACCTTC	CSVDTLNYGYTF	TRBJ1-2	-	TRBV29-1	-
TGCAGCGTTGAAGAAGACATCACAGATACGCAGTATTTT	CSVEEDITDTQYF	TRBJ2-3	-	TRBV29-1	once
TGTGCCAGCAGCCAAGACGAGGACTACTACAATGAGCAGTTCTTC	CASSQDEDYYNEQFF	TRBJ2-1	-	TRBV14	-
TGTGCCAGCAGTACTAGCGGTAGCTCCTACAATGAGCAGTTCTTC	CASSTSGSSYNEQFF	TRBJ2-1	TRBD2	TRBV2	-
TGTGCCAGCACTTACGGGAGAGACACCGGGGAGCTGTTTTTT	CASTYGRDTGELFF	TRBJ2-2	-	TRBV27	once
TGTGCCAGCAGTTCGGAGACAGGTTTTAACTATGGCTACACCTTC	CASSSETGFNYGYTF	TRBJ1-2	-	TRBV28	-
TGTGCCAGCAGTGGACCAGGACAGCGTTCATCCTACGAGCAGTACTTC	CASSGPGQRSSYEQYF	TRBJ2-7	-	TRBV28	-
TGTGCCAGCTCACGAGGACAAGATAGCAATCAGCCCCAGCATTTT	CASSRGQDSNQPQHF	TRBJ1-5	-	TRBV18	-